The present T cell receptor beta chain was sequenced within a study of blood T cell repertoires in COVID-19. All enrollees were about 18 to 100 years old and from about 25 US areas. The germline V gene has CDR1 DFQATT and CDR2 SNEGSKA (reference sequence). The CDR3 totals 10 residues. As originally analysed: Reference gene primer amplification in the assay estimated nucleated cell counts. Profiling relied on immunoSEQ multiplex PCR, and the TCRdb table lists in-frame clones only, not all of them. V and J calls and clone size are given by that table; D and trimming were obtained from the DNA. Among 250,000 or so clones listed, 90% to 95% were seen once.

The receptor's source is a human donor in a cohort exposed to, infected with or recovered from COVID-19 (not recorded which). The donor label of this sample is uncertain. The V and J genes are TRBV20-1 and TRBJ1-2; 10 bases map to TRBD1. The sample was PBMCs or T cells enriched from blood (not recorded which). CDR3 DNA: TGCAGGACAGGGGGCACATACCACACCTTC. Residues: CRTGGTYHTF.